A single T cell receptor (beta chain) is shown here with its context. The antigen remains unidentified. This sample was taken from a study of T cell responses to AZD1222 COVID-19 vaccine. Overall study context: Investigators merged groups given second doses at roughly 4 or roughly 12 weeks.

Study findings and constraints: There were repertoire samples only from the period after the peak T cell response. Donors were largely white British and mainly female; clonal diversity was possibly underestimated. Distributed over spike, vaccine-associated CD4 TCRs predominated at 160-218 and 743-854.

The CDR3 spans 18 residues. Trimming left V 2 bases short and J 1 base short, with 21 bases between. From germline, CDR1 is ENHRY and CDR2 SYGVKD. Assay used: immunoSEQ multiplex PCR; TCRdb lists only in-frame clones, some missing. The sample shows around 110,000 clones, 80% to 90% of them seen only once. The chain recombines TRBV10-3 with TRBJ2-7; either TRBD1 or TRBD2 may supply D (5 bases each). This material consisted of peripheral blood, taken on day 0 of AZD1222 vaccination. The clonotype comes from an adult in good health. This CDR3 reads CAISETGTAHGPSYEQYF. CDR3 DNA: TGTGCCATCAGTGAGACCGGGACGGCACATGGGCCTTCCTACGAGCAGTACTTC.